Described below is a single T cell receptor beta chain sequence and its context. TCRdb keeps only in-frame clones here, not all; method: immunoSEQ multiplex PCR. The table has roughly 240,000 clones, 87% seen once; the top ten hold 2% to 3%. This CDR3 region has 15 residues. V was pared by 5 bases and J by 3 bases, with 18 bases between. Germline V gene lookup returns CDR1 SGHRS and CDR2 YFSETQ. The data belong to a study of blood T cell repertoires in COVID-19. On the study more broadly: Italy, Spain and the United States were the sources of the convalescent and acute COVID-19 samples. In each case, the material was cDNA or gDNA derived from T cells, B-cell-depleted T cells, or PBMCs.

Cohort placement rested on clinical history that participants reported themselves. Sequencing was performed on PBMCs or T cells enriched from blood (not recorded which). The chain couples TRBV5-1 to TRBJ2-7; D might be TRBD1 (6 bases). The TCR was taken from a woman aged 25 to 39 with acute COVID-19. CDR3 region: CASRFGQTVSYEQYF. CDR3 coding DNA: TGCGCCAGCAGATTCGGACAGACAGTAAGCTACGAGCAGTACTTC.